These T cell receptor beta chains were read from a single sample in a study of T-cell reconstitution after alpha-beta-depleted transplantation in children. MiXCR, applied by TCRdb to the PCR reads, yields one record per CDR3 protein. The sample records approximately 980,000 distinct CDR3 sequences, roughly 29% being singletons. The source was PBMCs, mostly from graft donor cells, collected 360 days after TCRalphabeta/CD19-depleted stem cell transplant. These receptors were obtained from a boy under three years old who had a stem cell transplant for SCID, so the T cells may come from the graft donor. CDR3s include the opening cysteine and the closing phenylalanine or tryptophan. The D gene is left open where the match is weak. The listing skips clone size in some rows; elsewhere it reads once, few, many or a size class.

>TRBD2|12|TRBV20-1|NA|TRBJ2-7
CSASEGLAGQYF
TGCAGTGCTAGTGAAGGACTAGCGGGGCAGTACTTC
>NA|15|TRBV4-1|NA|TRBJ2-6
CASSHLWRDANVLTF
TGCGCCAGCAGCCACCTCTGGCGGGATGCCAACGTCCTGACTTTC
>NA|13|TRBV29-1|NA|TRBJ2-7
CSVRDGKGAEQYF
TGCAGCGTTCGGGACGGCAAAGGAGCCGAGCAGTACTTC
>NA|15|TRBV12-3/TRBV12-4|NA|TRBJ1-5
CASSDPQGSNQPQHF
TGTGCCAGCAGCGATCCCCAGGGTAGCAATCAGCCCCAGCATTTT
>NA|12|TRBV20-1|many|TRBJ2-7
CSARAGLEEQYF
TGCAGTGCTAGAGCGGGGCTAGAGGAGCAGTACTTC
>NA|13|TRBV20-1|many|TRBJ1-1
CSARGGLNTEAFF
TGCAGTGCTAGAGGAGGCCTGAACACTGAAGCTTTCTTT
>NA|15|TRBV6-2/TRBV6-3|NA|TRBJ2-2
CASSRTIWGTGELFF
TGTGCCAGCAGCCGCACCATATGGGGCACCGGGGAGCTGTTTTTT
>TRBD2|15|TRBV6-1|NA|TRBJ2-1
CASSATSGAFNEQFF
TGTGCCAGCAGTGCAACTAGCGGGGCGTTCAATGAGCAGTTCTTC
>NA|16|TRBV4-1|NA|TRBJ2-7
CASSQDRGDRIYEQYF
TGCGCCAGCAGCCAAGATCGGGGGGACAGGATTTACGAGCAGTACTTC
>NA|14|TRBV20-1|NA|TRBJ2-7
CSARSPGGTYEQYF
TGCAGTGCTAGATCCCCCGGGGGAACCTACGAGCAGTACTTC
>TRBD2|15|TRBV28|NA|TRBJ2-7
CASSALVAGNYEQYF
TGTGCCAGCAGCGCCTTAGTAGCGGGCAACTACGAGCAGTACTTC
>NA|13|TRBV20-1|NA|TRBJ1-3
CSARSGGGNTIYF
TGCAGTGCTAGAAGTGGAGGAGGAAACACCATATATTTT
>NA|13|TRBV20-1|few|TRBJ1-2
CSARDNWSYGYTF
TGCAGTGCTAGAGATAACTGGTCCTATGGCTACACCTTC
>NA|15|TRBV20-1|NA|TRBJ2-7
CSARTPGTPVYEQYF
TGCAGTGCTAGAACCCCCGGGACACCCGTCTACGAGCAGTACTTC
>TRBD1|14|TRBV5-1|NA|TRBJ1-2
CASSYRGQGNGYTF
TGCGCCAGCAGCTACCGGGGACAGGGGAATGGCTACACCTTC
>NA|12|TRBV28|few|TRBJ2-7
CASRDGGYEQYF
TGTGCCAGCAGAGATGGGGGCTACGAGCAGTACTTC
>NA|15|TRBV27|many|TRBJ2-7
CASSHKGQGSYEQYF
TGTGCCAGCAGTCACAAGGGACAAGGTTCCTACGAGCAGTACTTC
>TRBD1|15|TRBV11-2|NA|TRBJ2-2
CASTNRGLNTGELFF
TGTGCCAGCACCAACAGGGGGCTGAATACCGGGGAGCTGTTTTTT
>TRBD2|14|TRBV2|NA|TRBJ2-3
CASKLAGGRNTQYF
TGTGCCAGCAAGCTAGCGGGGGGGCGAAATACGCAGTATTTT
>NA|16|TRBV12-3/TRBV12-4|NA|TRBJ1-1
CASSARQGRLGTEAFF
TGTGCCAGCAGCGCCCGTCAGGGGCGGCTGGGTACTGAAGCTTTCTTT
>NA|11|TRBV20-1|NA|TRBJ2-1
CSAGIYNEQFF
TGCAGTGCCGGGATCTACAATGAGCAGTTCTTC
>NA|15|TRBV7-8|NA|TRBJ1-4
CASSLAHLESEKLFF
TGTGCCAGCAGCTTAGCCCACCTTGAGAGTGAAAAACTGTTTTTT
>NA|16|TRBV12-3/TRBV12-4|NA|TRBJ1-3
CASSQNSGSVGLTIYF
TGTGCCAGCAGTCAAAATTCCGGCAGTGTCGGTCTCACCATATATTTT
>TRBD1|17|TRBV24-1|few|TRBJ2-1
CATSDSRGTGPYNEQFF
TGTGCCACCAGTGATTCACGAGGGACAGGCCCGTACAATGAGCAGTTCTTC
>NA|15|TRBV20-1|few|TRBJ2-7
CSAQRQSTLYGEQYF
TGCAGTGCCCAAAGACAGTCCACCCTATATGGCGAGCAGTACTTC
>NA|11|TRBV3-1|few|TRBJ1-1
CASTQGTEAFF
TGTGCCAGCACCCAGGGGACAGAAGCTTTCTTT
>NA|14|TRBV5-1|NA|TRBJ1-2
CASRLAVLNYGYSF
TGCGCCAGCAGACTCGCTGTGTTGAACTATGGCTACTCCTTC
>TRBD2|15|TRBV28|NA|TRBJ2-5
CASSFSGLPKVLAGF
TGTGCCAGCAGTTTCTCTGGTTTGCCTAAGGTCCTAGCGGGCTTC
>TRBD1|15|TRBV5-1|NA|TRBJ2-2
CASSLQGFGTGELFF
TGCGCCAGCAGCCTACAGGGGTTCGGCACCGGGGAGCTGTTTTTT
>NA|15|TRBV5-5|NA|TRBJ2-2
CASSLEDLQTGELFF
TGTGCCAGCAGCTTGGAGGACTTACAGACCGGGGAGCTGTTTTTT
>TRBD1|16|TRBV29-1|NA|TRBJ2-5
CSVERTPGQGGETQYF
TGCAGCGTTGAACGTACCCCGGGACAGGGCGGGGAGACCCAGTACTTC
>NA|15|TRBV29-1|NA|TRBJ2-1
CSVEGGQGSYNEQFF
TGCAGCGTTGAAGGTGGGCAGGGCTCCTACAATGAGCAGTTCTTC
>NA|15|TRBV20-1|few|TRBJ2-3
CSATDPGARTDTQYF
TGCAGTGCTACCGACCCGGGAGCGAGGACAGATACGCAGTATTTT
>TRBD2|18|TRBV7-4|NA|TRBJ2-2
CASSRPPSGGNITGELFF
TGTGCCAGCAGCCGACCCCCGAGCGGGGGGAACATCACCGGGGAGCTGTTTTTT
>NA|15|TRBV6-5|few|TRBJ2-1
CASSSERPSYNEQFF
TGTGCCAGCAGTTCGGAGCGCCCATCCTACAATGAGCAGTTCTTC
>NA|14|TRBV7-9|many|TRBJ2-5
CASSLGTDQETQYF
TGTGCCAGCAGCTTAGGGACAGACCAAGAGACCCAGTACTTC
>NA|15|TRBV20-1|NA|TRBJ1-5
CSAQGQTDSNQPQHF
TGCAGTGCCCAGGGGCAGACCGATAGCAATCAGCCCCAGCATTTT
>NA|11|TRBV20-1|few|TRBJ2-1
CSGNLHRDQFF
TGCAGTGGAAACTTACACCGGGATCAGTTCTTC
>NA|15|TRBV3-1|NA|TRBJ1-1
CASSHTPQLNTEAFF
TGTGCCAGCAGCCACACCCCACAACTGAACACTGAAGCTTTCTTT
>NA|12|TRBV2|few|TRBJ1-3
CASTGVGNTIYF
TGTGCCAGCACAGGGGTTGGAAACACCATATATTTT
>NA|13|TRBV10-3|NA|TRBJ1-2
CAISEAGFYGYTF
TGTGCCATCAGTGAAGCAGGCTTCTATGGCTACACCTTC
>TRBD2|14|TRBV5-1|NA|TRBJ2-7
CASSWTSPTYEQYF
TGCGCCAGCAGCTGGACTAGCCCTACCTACGAGCAGTACTTC
>NA|14|TRBV7-2|NA|TRBJ2-7
CASSLGLDKYEQYF
TGTGCCAGCAGCTTAGGTCTGGACAAATACGAGCAGTACTTC
>NA|15|TRBV20-1|NA|TRBJ2-1
CSARVSGFSDNEQFF
TGCAGTGCTAGAGTGTCTGGGTTCTCGGACAATGAGCAGTTCTTC
>NA|13|TRBV7-2|NA|TRBJ1-1
CASSLGEHTEAFF
TGTGCCAGCAGCTTGGGGGAACACACTGAAGCTTTCTTT
>TRBD1|16|TRBV4-1|few|TRBJ2-2
CASSQVGTVKTGELFF
TGCGCCAGCAGCCAAGTGGGGACAGTCAAGACCGGGGAGCTGTTTTTT
>TRBD2|17|TRBV2|NA|TRBJ2-3
CASSHTTSVEGLDTQYF
TGTGCCAGCAGCCATACCACTAGCGTAGAAGGGTTGGATACGCAGTATTTT
>NA|16|TRBV5-1|NA|TRBJ2-1
CASSPGDLSSYNEQFF
TGCGCCAGCAGCCCCGGGGACTTAAGCTCCTACAATGAGCAGTTCTTC
>TRBD2|19|TRBV15|NA|TRBJ2-4
CATSSPRGDLEGSKNIQYF
TGTGCCACCAGCAGCCCACGGGGGGACTTGGAAGGATCCAAAAACATTCAGTACTTC